A single sample gave rise to the 19 T cell receptor beta chains below, sequenced in a study of spatial heterogeneity in lung cancer. Time point given: sample taken at primary tumor resection. Sequencing covered unsorted whole RNA taken from tumor, nontumor lung or frozen PBMC. TCRdb recomputed calls from the 5' RACE reads with MiXCR, one row per CDR3 protein. The sample lists 50,000 or so distinct CDR3 sequences; about 7.6% were seen once. The sequenced sample was PBMCs, obtained at surgery. The receptors were gathered from a female donor with early-stage non-small cell lung cancer.

This clonotype was counted between two and nine times. The CDR3 region is CASSAERGSTDTQYF. In DNA, the CDR3 is TGTGCCAGCAGCGCAGAGCGGGGCTCCACAGATACGCAGTATTTT. The rearrangement uses TRBV12-3 or TRBV12-4 and TRBJ2-3; 7 bases align to TRBD2. Unmatched junction bases numbered 8, after V lost 6 bases and J lost 2 bases. The CDR3 extends over 15 amino acids.

At least ten counts were recorded for this clonotype. The chain is built from TRBV20-1 and TRBJ2-7, with 12 nucleotides matching TRBD2. Per germline, CDR1 DFQATT and CDR2 SNEGSKA (reference sequence). The V segment lost 6 bases and the J segment 5 bases; nucleotides outside the gene matches: 8. The CDR3 is 14 amino acids. The CDR3: CSAILAGGLDEQYF. The CDR3 DNA reads as TGCAGTGCCATACTAGCGGGGGGCCTCGACGAGCAGTACTTC.

This sequence joins TRBV9 and TRBJ2-5, with 11 bases identical to TRBD1. The CDR3 is 17 residues long. The V segment lost 4 bases and the J segment 2 bases; nucleotides outside the gene matches: 10. Germline CDR1 and CDR2: SGDLS and YYNGEE. The CDR3 nucleotides read TGTGCCAGCAGCCCACCCGGGACAGGGGGACGACAAGAGACCCAGTACTTC. Amino acids: CASSPPGTGGRQETQYF.

This chain joins TRBV27 and TRBJ1-2; D gene unclear. V was trimmed by 7 bases and J by 0 bases, leaving 15 bases between them. The length of the CDR3 is 15 residues. The V gene's germline CDR1 is MNHEY and CDR2 SMNVEV (reference sequence). Written as DNA, the CDR3 is TGTGCCAGCACCCCCGCGGGCAGTGCTAACTATGGCTACACCTTC. Its protein product is CASTPAGSANYGYTF.

V usage is TRBV10-3 and J usage is TRBJ2-5; 11 bases line up with TRBD1. J was trimmed by 5 bases and V by 6 bases; bases with no gene match: 5. CDR3 length equals 14 residues. Germline loops: CDR1 ENHRY, CDR2 SYGVKD. CDR3 in DNA: TGTGCCATCAGGGACAGGGGGCGCGGGGAGACCCAGTACTTC. Its protein is CAIRDRGRGETQYF.

This clonotype occurred a few times. Here the CDR3 reads CASSQDGRLAGPFQETQYF. The CDR3 DNA follows: TGCGCCAGCAGCCAAGATGGGCGACTAGCGGGCCCATTCCAAGAGACCCAGTACTTC. This chain joins TRBV4-3 and TRBJ2-5, with 10 bases fitting TRBD2. The CDR3 length is 19 residues. CDR1 LGHNA and CDR2 YSLEER come from the germline V gene. Losses at the gene ends were 0 bases for V and 1 base for J; bases not matched to a gene: 11.

This clonotype was counted many times. V is TRBV7-9 and J is TRBJ2-3, with D possibly matching TRBD2 (6 bases). From germline, CDR1 is SEHNR and CDR2 FQNEAQ (reference sequence). Deletions cut 2 bases from V and 5 bases from J, with 20 bases between. This CDR3 has 17 residues. CDR3: CASSLPPSVGGKDTQYF. The CDR3 region has the DNA TGTGCCAGCAGCTTACCCCCCTCGGTCGGGGGAAAAGATACGCAGTATTTT.

The V gene is TRBV20-1, the J gene TRBJ2-1; 11 bases line up with TRBD2. CDR1 is DFQATT and CDR2 is SNEGSKA in the germline V gene (reference sequence). This CDR3 contains 13 residues. Unmatched junction bases numbered 3, after V lost 1 base and J lost 10 bases. CDR3 loop: CSARGLAGPEQFF. DNA for the CDR3: TGCAGTGCTAGAGGACTAGCGGGGCCAGAGCAGTTCTTC.

The CDR3 DNA reads as TGTGCCAGCAGTTTGGGTAGAGGGCCTAATCAGCCCCAGCATTTT. The encoded protein is CASSLGRGPNQPQHF. The gene calls are TRBV12-3 or TRBV12-4 and TRBJ1-5; D gene unclear. Trimming took 3 bases from V and 4 from J, leaving 13 bases between them. This CDR3 has 15 residues.

J is TRBJ2-4 and V is TRBV19; 9 nucleotides line up with TRBD1. V trimming: 1 base; J trimming: 5 bases; junction bases outside the gene matches: 3. This CDR3 has 15 residues. CDR1 LNHDA and CDR2 SQIVND come from the germline V gene (reference sequence). The CDR3 here is CASSIAQGAQNIQYF. The CDR3 nucleotides are TGTGCCAGTAGTATAGCACAGGGGGCGCAAAACATTCAGTACTTC.

This clonotype has only a few counts. This chain joins TRBV6-2 or TRBV6-3 and TRBJ2-7; the D gene is possibly TRBD2 (5 bases). The V gene lost 2 bases and the J gene lost 3 bases, with 11 bases spanning the gap. Germline CDR1 reads MNHEY; CDR2 reads SVGEGT. CDR3 length: 14 residues. The CDR3 nucleotides read TGTGCCAGCAGTTACGGCCGGGGAAACTACGAGCAGTACTTC. Its protein product is CASSYGRGNYEQYF.

This clonotype turned up a few times. The CDR3 protein is CASRDPSTDTQYF. CDR3 bases: TGTGCCAGCAGGGACCCTAGCACAGATACGCAGTATTTT. The rearrangement joins TRBV19 to TRBJ2-3; D possibly matches TRBD1 or TRBD2 (5 bases each). CDR3 length: 13 residues. The germline V gene has CDR1 LNHDA and CDR2 SQIVND (reference sequence). Deletions cut 9 bases from V and 0 bases from J, with 10 bases between. Full variable domain (rest looked up from reference TRBV19 and TRBJ2-3): DGGITQSPKYLFRKEGQNVTLSCEQNLNHDAMYWYRQDPGQGLRLIYYSQIVNDFQKGDIAEGYSVSREKKESFPLTVTSAQKNPTAFYLCASRDPSTDTQYFGPGTRLTVL.

This chain links TRBV20-1 with TRBJ2-6; 8 positions agree with TRBD1. The CDR3 has 17 amino acids. Germline V CDR1 and CDR2: DFQATT, SNEGSKA (reference sequence). With V trimmed by 3 bases and J by 0 bases, 7 bases remained unmatched. The CDR3 reads CSASGQGPSSGANVLTF. Written as DNA, the CDR3 is TGCAGTGCTAGCGGACAGGGCCCGAGCTCTGGGGCCAACGTCCTGACTTTC.

This clonotype was detected a few times. The chain uses TRBV6-2 or TRBV6-3 and TRBJ2-7; D not resolved. This CDR3 region has 11 residues. V was pared by 6 bases and J by 2 bases, with 5 bases between. Germline-derived CDR1 and CDR2 are MNHEY and SVGEGT. The DNA of the CDR3 is TGTGCCAGCAGACAAACCTACGAGCAGTACTTC. Its translation: CASRQTYEQYF.

In this sample, this clonotype turned up a few times. This chain links TRBV6-2 or TRBV6-3 with TRBJ2-7, with 10 positions matching TRBD1. J lost 3 bases, V lost 4 bases, and 6 bases had no gene match. This CDR3 is built from 15 residues. CDR1 is MNHEY and CDR2 is SVGEGT in the germline V gene. The CDR3 loop is CASSLTGGLFYEQYF. The DNA of the CDR3 is TGTGCCAGCAGTTTGACAGGGGGCCTTTTCTACGAGCAGTACTTC.

This clonotype was seen many times. The chain combines TRBV4-3 with TRBJ2-1; D may match TRBD1 or TRBD2 (5 bases each). V was trimmed by 0 bases and J by 1 base, leaving 22 bases between them. Germline V lookup: CDR1 LGHNA, CDR2 YSLEER. CDR3 size: 20 residues. CDR3 DNA sequence: TGCGCCAGCAGCCAAGAAGGGTTTCTTACCGGGACCACTTCCTACAATGAGCAGTTCTTC. This encodes CASSQEGFLTGTTSYNEQFF.

The gene calls are TRBV30 and TRBJ2-3; maybe TRBD2 (5 bases). The germline V gene has CDR1 GTSNPN and CDR2 SVGIG (reference sequence). V gave up 2 bases and J gave up 2 bases, with 17 bases separating them. The CDR3 runs to 16 residues. The CDR3 loop is CAWSSRGSPTTDTQYF. CDR3 in DNA: TGTGCCTGGAGTAGTCGGGGATCCCCCACCACAGATACGCAGTATTTT.

V is TRBV20-1 and J is TRBJ2-7, with 15 bases matching TRBD2. This CDR3 has 18 amino acids. Germline V lookup: CDR1 DFQATT, CDR2 SNEGSKA (reference sequence). After removal of 5 bases from V and 1 base from J, the junction contained 12 bases not matched to a gene. CDR3 DNA: TGCAGTGCTCACGGGACTAGCGGGGGGTTACCCCGATCCTACGAGCAGTACTTC. The encoded protein is CSAHGTSGGLPRSYEQYF.

This clonotype showed up just a few times. The CDR3: CAISDSGGTPLHF. In DNA, the CDR3 is TGTGCCATCAGTGACTCGGGTGGGACACCCCTCCACTTT. This rearrangement joins TRBV10-3 to TRBJ1-6; D is uncertain. The V end was cut by 3 bases, the J end by 11 bases, with 11 bases between. The CDR3 is 13 amino acids. Germline values: CDR1 ENHRY, CDR2 SYGVKD.